The clone carrying this TCR beta chain was counted many times. The target antigen is unknown. TCRdb reprocessed the 5' RACE reads with MiXCR, giving one entry per CDR3 protein. The data hold tens of thousands of distinct CDR3 sequences, with 13% observed a single time. The data were obtained in a study of early T cells in non-severe SARS-CoV-2 infection. Study context: The authors sequenced bulk RNA from unsorted whole blood, leaving chains unpaired. General study findings and limits: Matching results from VDJdb favored anti-spike CD8 responses, leaving private and CD4 specificities undetected.

Trimming cost V 2 bases and J 0 bases, with 7 bases left between them. The CDR3 totals 14 residues. CDR1 and CDR2 from the germline V gene are MNHNY and SVGAGI (reference sequence). Material: whole blood. The chain combines TRBV6-6 with TRBJ1-1; unclear D gene. The receptor comes from an adult who was a healthcare worker with PCR-confirmed SARS-CoV-2 infection or an uninfected control (not recorded which). CDR3 protein: CASSYKGMNTEAFF. The CDR3, as DNA: TGTGCCAGCAGTTACAAGGGTATGAACACTGAAGCTTTCTTT.